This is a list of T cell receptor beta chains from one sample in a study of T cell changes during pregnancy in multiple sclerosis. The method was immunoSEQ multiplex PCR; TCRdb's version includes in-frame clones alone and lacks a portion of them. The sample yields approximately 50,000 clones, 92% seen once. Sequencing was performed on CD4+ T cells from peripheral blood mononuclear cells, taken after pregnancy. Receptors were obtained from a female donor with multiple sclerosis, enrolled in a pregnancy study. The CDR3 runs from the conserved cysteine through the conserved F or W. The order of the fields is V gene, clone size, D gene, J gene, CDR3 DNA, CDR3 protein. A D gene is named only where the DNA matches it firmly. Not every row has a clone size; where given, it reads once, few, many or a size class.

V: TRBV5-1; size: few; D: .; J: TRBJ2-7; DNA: TGCGCCAGCAGCTTTGAGGGAAAATACGAGCAGTACTTC; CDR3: CASSFEGKYEQYF
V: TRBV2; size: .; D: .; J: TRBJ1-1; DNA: TGTGCCAGCAGTGAAGCCGGGGGAATGAACACTGAAGCTTTCTTT; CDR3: CASSEAGGMNTEAFF
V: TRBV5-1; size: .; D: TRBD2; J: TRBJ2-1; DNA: TGCGCCAGCAGCCCTAGCGGGTTTGAATACAATGAGCAGTTCTTC; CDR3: CASSPSGFEYNEQFF
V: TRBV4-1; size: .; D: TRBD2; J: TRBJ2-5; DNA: TGCGCCAGCAGCCAAGAAGGGACTAGCGGGAGGGTCCTCGAAGAGACCCAGTACTTC; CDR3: CASSQEGTSGRVLEETQYF
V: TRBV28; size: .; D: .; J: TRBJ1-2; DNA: TGTGCCAGCAGTTTATCGCCCCTCCCCGACTCGGGGACCTTC; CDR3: CASSLSPLPDSGTF
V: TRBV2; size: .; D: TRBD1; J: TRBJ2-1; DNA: TGTGCCAGCAACAAGGACAGGGGCGATGAGCAGTTCTTC; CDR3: CASNKDRGDEQFF
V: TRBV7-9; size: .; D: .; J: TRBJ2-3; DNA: TGTGCCAGCAGCGCGCGACAGGATATCACCACAGATACGCAGTATTTT; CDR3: CASSARQDITTDTQYF
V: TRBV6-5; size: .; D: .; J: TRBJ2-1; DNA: TGTGCCAGCAGTTTGCGGGTGTACAATGAGCAGTTCTTC; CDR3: CASSLRVYNEQFF
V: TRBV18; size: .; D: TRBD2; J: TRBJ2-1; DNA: TGTGCCAGCTCACCAAGGACTAGTACAGATTACAATGAGCAGTTCTTC; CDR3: CASSPRTSTDYNEQFF
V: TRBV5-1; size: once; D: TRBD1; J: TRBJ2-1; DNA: TGCGCCAGCAGCCCCAACCGGGACAGGGGGTTCAATGAGCAGTTCTTC; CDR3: CASSPNRDRGFNEQFF
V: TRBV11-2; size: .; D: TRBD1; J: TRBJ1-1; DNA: TGTGCCAGCAGCTTAGCCGGGACAGGGGGCACTGAAGCTTTCTTT; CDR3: CASSLAGTGGTEAFF
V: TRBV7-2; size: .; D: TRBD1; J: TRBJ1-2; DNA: TGTGCCAGCAGCTTAGCAGCGACAGGGGTGGATGGCTACACCTTC; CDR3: CASSLAATGVDGYTF
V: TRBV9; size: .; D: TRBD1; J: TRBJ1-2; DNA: TGTGCCAGCAGCGTAGGACAGGGTGAAGACTATGGCTACACCTTC; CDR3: CASSVGQGEDYGYTF
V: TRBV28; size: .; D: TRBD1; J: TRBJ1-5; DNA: TGTGCCAGCAGTTCTTCTCGACAGGGGGATTATAGCAATCAGCCCCAGCATTTT; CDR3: CASSSSRQGDYSNQPQHF
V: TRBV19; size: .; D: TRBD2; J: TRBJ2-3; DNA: TGTGCCAGTAGTATATCGCTAGCGGGATCTGATACGCAGTATTTT; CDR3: CASSISLAGSDTQYF
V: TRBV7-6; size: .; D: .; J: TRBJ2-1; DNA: TGTGCCAGCAGCTTAACAGGGACCTACAATGAGCAGTTCTTC; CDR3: CASSLTGTYNEQFF
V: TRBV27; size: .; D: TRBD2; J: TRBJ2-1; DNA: TGTGCCAGCAGTTTGCTAGCGGGATACAATGAGCAGTTCTTC; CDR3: CASSLLAGYNEQFF
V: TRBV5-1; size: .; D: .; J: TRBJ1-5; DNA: TGCGCCAGCAGCCCGAACGCAGGGGTGAAGGCTCAGCCCCAGCATTTT; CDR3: CASSPNAGVKAQPQHF
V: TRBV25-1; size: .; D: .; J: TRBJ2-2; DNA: TGTGCCAGCAGGCAGGGTCAGTTGCACACCGGGGAGCTGTTTTTT; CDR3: CASRQGQLHTGELFF
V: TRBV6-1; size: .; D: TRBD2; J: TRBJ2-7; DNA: TGTGCCAGCAGTGTACGCGGGAGAACCCACGAGCAGTACTTC; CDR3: CASSVRGRTHEQYF
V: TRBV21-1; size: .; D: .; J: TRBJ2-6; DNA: TGTGCCAGCAGCGTCCGACAGGGAGACTCTGGGGCCAACGTCCTGACTTTC; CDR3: CASSVRQGDSGANVLTF